This T cell receptor beta chain stems from a study of regulatory T cells in long-lasting Graves disease. General study results and limits: Relative to newly diagnosed Graves' patients, persistent ones had lower TCR diversity. New patients shared around 980 public clonotypes, and persistent patients shared more, with approximately 2,600.

There are 14 residues in the CDR3. Germline loops: CDR1 SEHNR, CDR2 FQNEAQ (reference sequence). J was trimmed by 6 bases and V by 5 bases; bases with no gene match: 8. With respect to this clonotype: Its antigen remains unidentified.

Both iRepertoire HTBI primers and Arm-PCR of CDR3 regions were used to build the TCR beta libraries. Each CDR3 protein gets one entry after TCRdb re-called the multiplex PCR reads with MiXCR. The sample yields over 450,000 distinct CDR3 sequences, about a fifth seen once. Time point of the sample: persistent/refractory GD, antithyroid drugs over 5 years with positive TRAb. Following extraction of RNA from PBMCs, that RNA was used to make the TCR library. This TCR derives from a female donor with Graves disease. The V gene is TRBV7-9, the J gene TRBJ2-7, with TRBD1 matching over 9 bases. The starting material was peripheral blood mononuclear cells (PBMCs), obtained when the disease was refractory, from a patient treated with antithyroid drugs. CDR3 coding DNA: TGTGCCAGCAGCCCACAGACAGGGGGATGCGAGCAGTACTTC. Residues: CASSPQTGGCEQYF.